This T cell receptor (beta chain) was identified during a study of OX40 agonist ivuxolimab in advanced cancers. Study in general: In three patients, partial responses were observed, one with hepatocellular carcinoma and two with cutaneous melanoma. Study-level points and caveats: Expanded clones were, on average, more numerous among CD8+ T cells than CD4+. There was clonal expansion of CD4+ and CD8+ blood T cells by week 6 at 0.1 to 3.0 mg/kg.

The data were produced by immunoSEQ multiplex PCR, yet TCRdb's version contains in-frame clones alone and is incomplete. Found here are some 18,000 clones, around 81% of them singletons; the top ten hold 35% to 55%. J gave up 4 bases and V 4 bases, and 18 bases lay outside the gene matches. CDR1 is SGHRS and CDR2 is YFSETQ in the germline V gene. This CDR3 region has 18 residues. A word on this clone: What it recognizes is unknown.

The TCR originated in an adult with an advanced solid tumor such as melanoma, head and neck, liver or kidney cancer. The chain joins TRBV5-1 to TRBJ2-3, with 7 bases matching TRBD1. The sample here was CD4+ or CD8+ T cells sorted from blood, taken in a trial of the OX40 agonist ivuxolimab. In DNA, the CDR3 is TGCGCCAGCAGCCATTTAATTTCGACAGGGCCGAACCCAGATACGCAGTATTTT. Translation gives CASSHLISTGPNPDTQYF.